These 12 T cell receptor beta chains share one sample of origin, sequenced in a study of T-cell reconstitution after alpha-beta-depleted transplantation in children. The TCRbeta library incorporated unique molecular identifiers. From the PCR reads, TCRdb called clonotypes with MiXCR, one entry per CDR3 protein. The data contain hundreds of thousands of distinct CDR3 sequences, 10% to 15% of them seen just once; the ten biggest clones take up approximately 2.1%. Sample: PBMCs, mostly from graft donor cells, taken 360 days after TCRalphabeta/CD19-depleted stem cell transplant. The receptors originated from a male patient younger than 18 who had a stem cell transplant for acute myeloid leukemia, so the T cells may come from the graft donor.

This clonotype has only a few counts. J is TRBJ2-5 and V is TRBV21-1; no DNA check was done on the table's D call, TRBD2. TRBV21-1 is an annotated pseudogene. The CDR3 covers 12 residues. CDR3 sequence (DNA): TGTGCCAGCAAAGGGACCTTCGGGACCCAGTACTTC. It encodes CASKGTFGTQYF.

CDR3: CASSPLKTEGDTQYF. In nucleotides, the CDR3 is TGTGCCAGCAGTCCCCTCAAAACCGAGGGAGATACGCAGTATTTT. The chain links TRBV28 to TRBJ2-3, with D perhaps matching TRBD2 (5 bases). Germline values: CDR1 MDHEN, CDR2 SYDVKM. Trimming removed 5 bases at V and 5 bases at J, with 17 bases between. The CDR3 contains 15 residues.

This clonotype was counted only a few times. The germline gene is not matched at one end of the junction; a read error may be the cause. The rearrangement uses TRBV3-1 and TRBJ2-1; TRBD2 matches at 8 bases. This CDR3 comprises 17 residues. From germline, CDR1 is LGHDT and CDR2 YNNKEL (reference sequence). The chain's CDR3 is CACSQGRAGGKYNEQFF. In nucleotides, the CDR3 is TGTGCCTGCAGCCAAGGACGGGCGGGAGGAAAATACAATGAGCAGTTCTTC.

This clonotype was seen only a few times. The J gene is TRBJ2-3, the V gene TRBV4-1; 7 bases are shared with TRBD2. The germline V gene encodes CDR1 MGHRA and CDR2 YSYEKL. The ends lost 4 bases at V and 6 bases at J; junction bases unmatched: 10. The CDR3 consists of 15 residues. This chain's CDR3 is CASSLLAGPADTQYF. The CDR3 DNA reads as TGCGCCAGCAGCCTTTTAGCGGGCCCAGCCGATACGCAGTATTTT.

The V gene is TRBV3-1, the J gene TRBJ2-7, with TRBD2 matching over 8 bases. CDR1 is LGHDT and CDR2 is YNNKEL in the germline V gene (reference sequence). Trimming took 11 bases from V and 5 from J; bases not matched to a gene: 26. The CDR3 contains 18 residues. The CDR3 spells CASCQDLREGLFYNEQYF. Written as DNA, the CDR3 is TGTGCCTCCTGCCAAGATCTACGGGAGGGCCTTTTTTATAACGAGCAGTACTTC.

The chain links TRBV20-1 to TRBJ2-7; 8 bases fit TRBD2. Germline CDR1 is DFQATT and CDR2 is SNEGSKA (reference sequence). Trimming removed 0 bases from V and 3 bases from J; junction bases left unmatched: 4. The CDR3 is 14 residues long. The CDR3 sequence: CSARDAAGGYEQYF. DNA of the CDR3: TGCAGTGCTAGAGACGCGGCGGGAGGCTACGAGCAGTACTTC.

This clonotype occurred a few times. The rearrangement links TRBV6-5 to TRBJ2-1, with D hard to call. This CDR3 spans 16 amino acids. Germline V lookup: CDR1 MNHEY, CDR2 SVGAGI. Trimming removed 1 base from V and 8 bases from J, with 18 bases in between. CDR3 sequence: CASSYFPGSHWDEQFF. DNA for the CDR3: TGTGCCAGCAGTTACTTCCCGGGCTCCCACTGGGATGAGCAGTTCTTC.

The V call is TRBV10-3, the J call TRBJ2-7, with 7 bases identical to TRBD2. The V and J ends lost 10 bases and 3 bases, in that order; junction bases with no gene match: 24. Germline V CDR1 and CDR2: ENHRY, SYGVKD. The CDR3 has 18 residues. The CDR3 region is CATQMVGGSGGPFYEQYF. CDR3 bases: TGTGCCACCCAGATGGTTGGCGGGAGCGGCGGGCCCTTCTACGAGCAGTACTTC.

The CDR3 here is CASSLQGTRPQYF. CDR3 nucleotides: TGTGCCAGCAGCTTACAGGGGACCCGCCCGCAGTATTTT. The V and J genes are TRBV7-3 and TRBJ2-3; TRBD1 might be the D (6 bases). Germline V gene lookup returns CDR1 SGHTA and CDR2 FQGTGA. The CDR3 has 13 amino acids. Trimming cost V 2 bases and J 10 bases, with 13 bases left between them. The full variable domain, rest sourced from reference TRBV7-3 and TRBJ2-3, is GAGVSQTPSNKVTEKGKYVELRCDPISGHTALYWYRQSLGQGPEFLIYFQGTGAADDSGLPNDRFFAVRPEGSVSTLKIQRTERGDSAVYLCASSLQGTRPQYFGPGTRLTVL.

This clonotype showed up many times. A read error may account for a junction end that differs from germline. The J gene is TRBJ2-5, the V gene TRBV18; possible D gene TRBD2, 6 bases. Germline values: CDR1 KGHSH, CDR2 LQKENI. CDR3 size: 15 residues. The CDR3 here is CASSPLPEGKETQYF. In DNA, the CDR3 is TGTGCCAGCTCGCCACTACCGGAGGGCAAGGAGACCCAGTACTTC.

In its sample, this clonotype was seen many times. The chain uses TRBV28 and TRBJ2-7; D is unresolved. Trimming cost V 7 bases and J 0 bases, with 10 bases left between them. Germline lookup yields CDR1 MDHEN and CDR2 SYDVKM. The CDR3 contains 13 residues. The CDR3 coding sequence is TGTGCCAGCAAACCTGGCGGCTCCTACGAGCAGTACTTC. Translation gives CASKPGGSYEQYF.

This clonotype was counted between two and nine times. The chain uses TRBV6-4 and TRBJ1-1; unclear D gene. The V gene's germline CDR1 is MRHNA and CDR2 SNTAGT. The CDR3 length is 16 residues. The V end lost 3 bases, the J end lost 3 bases, and 17 bases lay between the germline ends. The DNA for the CDR3 is TGTGCCAGCAGTGATTCGACGTACGGATGGGACACTGAAGCTTTCTTT. This encodes CASSDSTYGWDTEAFF.